These T cell receptor beta chains were read from a single sample in a study of blood T cell repertoires in COVID-19. Profiling relied on immunoSEQ multiplex PCR, and the TCRdb table lists in-frame clones only, not all of them. There are some 60,000 clones in the sample; around 86% occur only once, and roughly 28% lies in the top ten. Input material: peripheral blood. The source of these receptors is a woman aged 80 or over with active or convalescent COVID-19. CDR3s include the opening cysteine and the closing phenylalanine or tryptophan. D genes are given only for firm matches. The size of a clone is reported for some rows only, either as once, few or many, or as a class for expanded clones.

>.|TRBJ1-5|TRBV4-1|TRBD1
TGCGCCAGCAGCCAGATGACAGGGCATCAGCCCCAGCATTTT
CASSQMTGHQPQHF
>.|TRBJ2-1|TRBV5-1|.
TGCGCCAGCAGCTTGGGTCACGGGGGTGAGCAGTTCTTC
CASSLGHGGEQFF
>.|TRBJ1-5|TRBV19|TRBD1
TGTGCCAGTAGTGGTATCGCCCGGGAGGCAGGGGGCAGCAATCAGCCCCAGCATTTT
CASSGIAREAGGSNQPQHF
>.|TRBJ1-6|TRBV9|.
TGTGCCAGCAGCTTGACAGACTCCTATAATTCACCCCTCCACTTT
CASSLTDSYNSPLHF
>.|TRBJ2-7|TRBV19|TRBD2
TGTGCCAGTAGCATACTAGCGGGGAACTACGAGCAGTACTTC
CASSILAGNYEQYF
>.|TRBJ1-1|TRBV4-1|TRBD1
TGCGCCAGCAGCCAACGGGACAGGGCACTACCTGAAGCTTTCTTT
CASSQRDRALPEAFF
>.|TRBJ2-2|TRBV5-1|TRBD1
TGCGCCAGCAGCTTGTTTGGGCAGGGGGCCTCCGGGGAGCTGTTTTTT
CASSLFGQGASGELFF
>.|TRBJ1-1|TRBV18|.
TGTGCCAGCTCACCACTGTTTTCAGGGGATCTCACTGAAGCTTTCTTT
CASSPLFSGDLTEAFF
>once|TRBJ2-7|TRBV6-2/TRBV6-3|.
TGTGCCAGCAGTTACTCGGGGGGATCGGCCTACGAGCAGTACTTC
CASSYSGGSAYEQYF
>.|TRBJ1-4|TRBV5-1|TRBD1
TGCGCCAGCAGCTTGGGGACAGGGGGCGAAAAACTGTTTTTT
CASSLGTGGEKLFF
>few|TRBJ1-2|TRBV29-1|TRBD1
TGCAGCGTGGGTGAAACGACAGGGCTTCATGGCTACACCTTC
CSVGETTGLHGYTF
>once|TRBJ1-1|TRBV7-2|.
TGTGCCAGCAGCTTACAGTATGCTGAAGCTTTCTTT
CASSLQYAEAFF
>.|TRBJ2-1|TRBV6-6|TRBD1
TGTGCCAGCAGACCTTGGACAGGGGGACTACACAATGAGCAGTTCTTC
CASRPWTGGLHNEQFF
>.|TRBJ2-3|TRBV3-1/TRBV3-2|TRBD1
TGTGCCAGCAGCCAAGATGTGGCCGGGACAGGGGCTCCCTCAGATACGCAGTATTTT
CASSQDVAGTGAPSDTQYF
>.|TRBJ2-5|TRBV2|TRBD1
TGTGCCAGCAAGACCGGACAGGGGGGTTGGGGAGAGACCCAGTACTTC
CASKTGQGGWGETQYF
>.|TRBJ2-1|TRBV7-2|TRBD2
TGTGCCAGCAGCTTGGATAGCGGGGGGTGGGATGAGCAGTTCTTC
CASSLDSGGWDEQFF